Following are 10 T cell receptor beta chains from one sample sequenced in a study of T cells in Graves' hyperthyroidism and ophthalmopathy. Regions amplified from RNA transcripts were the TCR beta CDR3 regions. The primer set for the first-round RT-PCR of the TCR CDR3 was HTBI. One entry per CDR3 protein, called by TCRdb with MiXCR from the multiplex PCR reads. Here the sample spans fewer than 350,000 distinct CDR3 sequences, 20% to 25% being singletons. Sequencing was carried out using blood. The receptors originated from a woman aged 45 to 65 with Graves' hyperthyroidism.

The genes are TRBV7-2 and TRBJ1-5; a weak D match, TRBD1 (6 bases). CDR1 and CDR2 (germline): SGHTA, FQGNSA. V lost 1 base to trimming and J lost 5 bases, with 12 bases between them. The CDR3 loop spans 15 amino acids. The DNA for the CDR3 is TGTGCCAGCAGCTTAGGGGGGGGCCACTATCAGCCCCAGCATTTT. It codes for CASSLGGGHYQPQHF.

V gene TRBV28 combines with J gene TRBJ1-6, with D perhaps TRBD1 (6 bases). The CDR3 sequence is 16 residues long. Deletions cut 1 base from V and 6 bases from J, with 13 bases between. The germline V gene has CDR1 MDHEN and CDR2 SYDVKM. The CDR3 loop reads CASSLSPGEVNSPLHF. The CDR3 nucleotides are TGTGCCAGCAGTTTATCCCCAGGGGAGGTTAATTCACCCCTCCACTTT.

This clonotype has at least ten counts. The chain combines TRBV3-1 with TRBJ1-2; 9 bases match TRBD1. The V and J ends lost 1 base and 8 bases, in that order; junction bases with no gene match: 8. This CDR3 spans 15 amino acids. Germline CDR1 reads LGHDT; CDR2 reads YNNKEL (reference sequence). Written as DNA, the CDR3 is TGTGCCAGCAGCCAAGGCCCGAGGACAGGGGAAGGCTACACCTTC. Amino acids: CASSQGPRTGEGYTF.

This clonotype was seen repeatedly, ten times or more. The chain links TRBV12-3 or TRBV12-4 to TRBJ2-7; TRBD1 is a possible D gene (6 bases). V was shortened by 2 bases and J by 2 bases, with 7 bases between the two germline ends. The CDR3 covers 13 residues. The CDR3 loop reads CASSLNRAYEQYF. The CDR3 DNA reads TGTGCCAGCAGTTTAAACAGGGCCTACGAGCAGTACTTC.

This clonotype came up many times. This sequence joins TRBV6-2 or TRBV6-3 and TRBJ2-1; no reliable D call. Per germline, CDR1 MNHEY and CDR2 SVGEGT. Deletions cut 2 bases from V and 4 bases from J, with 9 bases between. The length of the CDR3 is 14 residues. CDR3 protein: CASSYSTDYNEQFF. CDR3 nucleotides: TGTGCCAGCAGTTACAGCACGGATTACAATGAGCAGTTCTTC.

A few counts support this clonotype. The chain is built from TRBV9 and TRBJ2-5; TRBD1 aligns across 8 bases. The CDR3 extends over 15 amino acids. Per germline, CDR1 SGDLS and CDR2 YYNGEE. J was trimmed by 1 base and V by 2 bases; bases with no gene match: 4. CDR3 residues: CASSVTGTGQETQYF. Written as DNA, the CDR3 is TGTGCCAGCAGCGTCACCGGGACAGGCCAAGAGACCCAGTACTTC.

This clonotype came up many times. Written as DNA, the CDR3 is TGTGCCATCAGTGGGGGGGCCTACGAGCAGTACTTC. It yields the protein CAISGGAYEQYF. The J gene is TRBJ2-7, the V gene TRBV10-3; weak D call: TRBD2 (6 bases). Germline lookup yields CDR1 ENHRY and CDR2 SYGVKD. V dropped 4 bases and J dropped 2 bases, with 6 bases sitting between them. There are 12 residues in the CDR3.

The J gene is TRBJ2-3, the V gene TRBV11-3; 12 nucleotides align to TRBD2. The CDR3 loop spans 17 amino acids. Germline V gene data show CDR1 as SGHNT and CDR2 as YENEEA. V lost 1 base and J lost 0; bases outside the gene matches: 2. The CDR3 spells CASSLGTSGASTDTQYF. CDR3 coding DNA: TGTGCCAGCAGCTTAGGGACTAGCGGGGCTAGCACAGATACGCAGTATTTT.

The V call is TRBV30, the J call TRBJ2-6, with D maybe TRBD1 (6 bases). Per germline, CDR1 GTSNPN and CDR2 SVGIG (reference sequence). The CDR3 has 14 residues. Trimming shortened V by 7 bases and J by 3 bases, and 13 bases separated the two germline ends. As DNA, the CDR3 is TGTGCCTCCTCACACAGGGTTGGGGCCAACGTCCTGACTTTC. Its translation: CASSHRVGANVLTF. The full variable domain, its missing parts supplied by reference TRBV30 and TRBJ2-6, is SQTIHQWPATLVQPVGSPLSLECTVEGTSNPNLYWYRQAAGRGLQLLFYSVGIGQISSEVPQNLSASRPQDRQFILSSKKLLLSDSGFYLCASSHRVGANVLTFGAGSRLTVL.

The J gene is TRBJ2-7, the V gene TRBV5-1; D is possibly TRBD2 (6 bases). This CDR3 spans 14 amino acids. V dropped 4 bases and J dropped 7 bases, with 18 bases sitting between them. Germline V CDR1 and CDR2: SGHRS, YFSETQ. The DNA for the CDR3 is TGCGCCAGCAGCGGGCGAGGCGGGGAGAGGGAGCAGTACTTC. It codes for CASSGRGGEREQYF.